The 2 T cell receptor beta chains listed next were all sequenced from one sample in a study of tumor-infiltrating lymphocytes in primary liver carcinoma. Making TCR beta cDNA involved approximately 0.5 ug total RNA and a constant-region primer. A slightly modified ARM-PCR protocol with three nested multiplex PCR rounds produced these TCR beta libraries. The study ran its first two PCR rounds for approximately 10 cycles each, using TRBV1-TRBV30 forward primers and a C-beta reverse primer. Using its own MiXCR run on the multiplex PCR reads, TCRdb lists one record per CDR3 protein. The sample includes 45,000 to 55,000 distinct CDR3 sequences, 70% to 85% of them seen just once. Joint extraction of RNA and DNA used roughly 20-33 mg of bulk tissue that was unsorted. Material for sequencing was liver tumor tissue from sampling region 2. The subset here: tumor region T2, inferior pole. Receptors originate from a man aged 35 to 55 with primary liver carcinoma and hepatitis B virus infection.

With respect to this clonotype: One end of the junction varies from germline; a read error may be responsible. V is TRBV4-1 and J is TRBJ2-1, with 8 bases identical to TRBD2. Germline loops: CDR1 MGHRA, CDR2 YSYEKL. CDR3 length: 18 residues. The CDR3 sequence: CTSSQEWLAGGSYDEQFF. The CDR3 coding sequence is TGCACCAGCAGCCAAGAGTGGTTGGCGGGAGGCTCCTACGATGAGCAGTTCTTC.

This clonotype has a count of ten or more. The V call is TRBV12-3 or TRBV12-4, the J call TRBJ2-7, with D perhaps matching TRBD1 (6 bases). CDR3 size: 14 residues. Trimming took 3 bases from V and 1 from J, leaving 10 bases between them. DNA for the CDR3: TGTGCCAGCAGTTTGAACAGGGTATCCTACGAGCAGTACTTC. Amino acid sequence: CASSLNRVSYEQYF.